Described below is a single T cell receptor beta chain sequence and its context. Its specificity is unknown. These data belong to a study of blood T cells in healthy people across ages. Overall study: Capture via template switching afforded approximately one barcoded beta molecule per two T cells.

The CDR3 spans 14 residues. Germline-derived CDR1 and CDR2 are MGHRA and YSYEKL. The ends lost 1 base at V and 7 bases at J; junction bases unmatched: 2. Study-wide results and limits: Naive and antigen-experienced cells were not separated, limiting conclusive comparison.

Through a sample-barcoded 5' primer and a J-beta primer mix, a second PCR was run for roughly 7 to 12 cycles. With 12 random nucleotides, a template-switch adaptor tagged each individual cDNA molecule. TCRdb re-derived calls from the 5' RACE reads in MiXCR, one entry per CDR3 protein. The sample has roughly 1.5 million distinct CDR3 sequences, around 40% seen once. The origin of this receptor is a woman under 30 in good health. Sequencing used blood. The chain combines TRBV4-1 with TRBJ2-2, with 8 bases that match TRBD1. The DNA of the CDR3 is TGCGCCAGCAGCCAAGGGACAGGGTTCGGGGAGCTGTTTTTT. Amino acids: CASSQGTGFGELFF.